This entry features one T cell receptor (beta chain) sequence. The source of the sample is a study of blood T cell repertoires in COVID-19. Turning to the study itself: The cDNA or gDNA used as material had been derived from T cells, B-cell-depleted T cells, or PBMCs.

Study processing details: Counts of nucleated cells, estimated from reference gene primer amplification, were obtained. Data came from immunoSEQ multiplex PCR; TCRdb stores just in-frame clones and leaves some out. That table is the source of V, J and clone size, and D and trimming were worked out from the DNA. Among about 130,000 clones, roughly two thirds were seen once, and the ten largest hold approximately 2%. V trimming: 4 bases; J trimming: 1 base; junction bases outside the gene matches: 5. The CDR3 is 15 amino acids. Germline V gene data show CDR1 as SEHNR and CDR2 as FQNEAQ (reference sequence).

Sequencing was done on a sample of peripheral blood. This TCR was sampled from a woman aged 65 to 85 with acute or convalescent COVID-19. The rearrangement joins TRBV7-9 to TRBJ1-1; 8 bases map to TRBD1. The CDR3 sequence: CASSSRTGRNTEAFF. As DNA, the CDR3 is TGTGCCAGCAGCTCACGGACAGGGAGGAACACTGAAGCTTTCTTT.